The TCR beta chain described here comes from a study of blood T cells in healthy people across ages (dated by TCRdb to between 2014 and 2017). Broadly, across the study: In model experiments, template switching captured roughly one uniquely barcoded TCR beta cDNA molecule for every two T cells. The study measured age-related changes in TCR beta repertoire diversity using deep sequencing normalized with unique cDNA molecular identifiers. Donors were grouped into four age groups: young (average approximately 16 years), middle-aged (roughly 40), aged (about 60) and long-lived (less than 85). Using the same blood draw, the study looked at two additional independent replicas of 1 million unique cDNA reads for two donors, one aged 18 to 29 and the other aged 80 or older.

With respect to this clonotype: The clone's antigen remains unknown. Base qualities are not at hand, and no much larger clone is one base apart.

Libraries were constructed by 5' RACE. Sequencing relied on an Illumina HiSeq 2500. A second roughly 6 to 11 cycle PCR used a sample-barcoded 5' primer and a J-beta primer mix. Each TCR beta cDNA molecule received a unique molecular identifier from a template-switch 5' adaptor carrying 12 random nucleotides. Each sample yielded at least 3 million CDR3-containing paired-end reads. First-strand cDNA synthesis was performed from all RNA using the Mint cDNA synthesis kit, with priming by a TRBC-specific oligonucleotide. All cDNA was treated with uracil-DNA glycosylase and then went through a first 18-cycle PCR with the universal primers M1SS and BC2_uni_R. In the paper's pipeline: Normalization of each sample was performed by random selection of 1 million high-quality reads, each carrying a distinct molecular identifier. Instead of being binned into consensus sequences, reads that shared molecular identifiers were thrown out. MiTCR, run with a Q25 quality threshold and the strictest error-elimination algorithm, handled CDR3 identification, clonotype clustering and error correction. A nonparametric unseen species model with Euler transformation was used to estimate a lower bound on total TCR beta diversity. TCRdb took the public reads, trimmed them with fastp at Q25, ran MiXCR for clone calling and kept in-frame beta chains. Each entry merges the rows of one CDR3 protein and shows their most common DNA and genes. The V and J calls were determined by TCRdb, not by the authors. In this sample the table shows around 1,000,000 distinct CDR3 sequences, 25% of which occur a single time. Of the sample, approximately 0.7% is held by the ten largest clones.

Overall results and qualifications from the work: A strong correlation was found between observed TCR beta diversity and the percentage of naive T cells measured by flow cytometry. Bulk unsorted PBMC profiling prevented conclusive comparison of naive and antigen-experienced compartments. Estimates of total diversity from one million sequenced T cells were regarded as lower bounds and underestimates. The CMV infection status of donors was not known, potentially confounding age-related changes in expanded clonotypes. Observed TCR beta diversity per million T cells fell roughly linearly with age, and a significant reduction was already apparent by age around 44. Compared with the aged group, the long-lived group had more naive CD4+ T cells, fewer expanded clones and increased TCR diversity, suggesting age selection.

Systemically healthy Caucasian individuals from Russia, about 38 in total and aged about 6 to 95 years, were included as donors. Each donor gave 8 to 10 milliliters of peripheral blood, collected into EDTA-treated Vacutainer tubes. Ficoll-Paque density-gradient centrifugation was used to isolate PBMCs, with at least 7 million obtained per sample. Total RNA was extracted from PBMCs with Trizol reagent, with at least 5 micrograms obtained per sample. Naive CD45RAhigh/CD27high T cell percentages were measured by flow cytometry on a PBMC aliquot from every donor. In the germline V gene (reference sequence), CDR1 corresponds to DFQATT and CDR2 to SNEGSKA. V sheds 1 base and J sheds 0 bases, leaving 10 bases between their ends. The CDR3 goes from the cysteine to the phenylalanine over 15 residues. Only CDR3 DNA is held: 45 bases, read in frame from base 1. The sample also formed part of further work on T cells of mothers and their children. Per that second paper: The donors were nine systemically healthy Caucasian individuals, made up of three mothers and their six children. cDNA synthesis consumed the entire amount of extracted RNA, loaded at around 1.5 ug RNA in each 15 ul reaction. In the second PCR, the M1S primer added sample barcodes and 2-4 random nucleotides. More than 9 million TCR beta CDR3 reads were obtained from each mother, and 2.5 million to 3 million reads were obtained from each child. Thymic selection shapes the output of TCR recombination in a similar way in related and unrelated pairs, and inherited differences have a minor effect. Normalized repertoire overlap was always found to be slightly, but never significantly, higher in related mother-child pairs than in unrelated mother-child pairs. No persistent microchimeric T cell clones were found, with a detection sensitivity of 85 to 100 clones per million clonotypes. To look for features that set related mother-child pairs apart from unrelated individuals, the researchers ran deep NGS to compare the TCR beta repertoires of mothers and children. On average, the children were roughly 11 +/- 4 years old, while the mothers were about 37 +/- 4 years old. After adapter ligation with NEBNext reagents, the libraries were sequenced on Illumina HiSeq 2000 with 100+100 nt paired-end reads. To prevent cross-contamination, the mother and child libraries were prepared a month apart and were sequenced in separate runs. For each donor, between roughly 500,000 and 2,100,000 distinct TCR beta clonotypes were identified. Naive TCR beta clonotypes were estimated from low-frequency clonotypes matched to each donor's FACS-determined naive share, without sorting.

This clonotype was sampled from a girl aged 2 to 9 in good health. The sample taken for sequencing was blood. The sequence joins TRBV20-1 to TRBJ1-5; no D gene call is confident. DNA sequence: TGCAGTGCTAGAGCCGGTTGGGATAGCAATCAGCCCCAGCATTTT. Its translation reads: CSARAGWDSNQPQHF.